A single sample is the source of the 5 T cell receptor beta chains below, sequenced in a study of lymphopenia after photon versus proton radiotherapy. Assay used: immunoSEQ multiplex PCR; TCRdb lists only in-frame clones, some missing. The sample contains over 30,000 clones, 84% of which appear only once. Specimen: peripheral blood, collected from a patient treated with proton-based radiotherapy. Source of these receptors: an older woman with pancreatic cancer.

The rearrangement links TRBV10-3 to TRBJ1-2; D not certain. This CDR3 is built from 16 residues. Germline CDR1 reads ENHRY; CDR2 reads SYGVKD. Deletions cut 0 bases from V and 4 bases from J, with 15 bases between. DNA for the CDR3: TGTGCCATCAGTGAGTCGACCGCGCAGGTGCTCTATGGCTACACCTTC. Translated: CAISESTAQVLYGYTF.

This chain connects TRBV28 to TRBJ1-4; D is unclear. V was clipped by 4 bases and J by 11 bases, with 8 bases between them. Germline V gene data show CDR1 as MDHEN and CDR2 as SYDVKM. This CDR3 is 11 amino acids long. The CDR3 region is CASSSEDKLFF. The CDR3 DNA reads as TGTGCCAGCAGTTCGGAAGATAAACTGTTTTTT.

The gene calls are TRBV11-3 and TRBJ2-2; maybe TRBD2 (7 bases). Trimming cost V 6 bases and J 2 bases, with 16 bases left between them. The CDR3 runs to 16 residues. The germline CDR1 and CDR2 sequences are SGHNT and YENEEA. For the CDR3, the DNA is TGTGCCAGCAGGCCACAGGGCGGGGGAAACACCGGGGAGCTGTTTTTT. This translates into CASRPQGGGNTGELFF.

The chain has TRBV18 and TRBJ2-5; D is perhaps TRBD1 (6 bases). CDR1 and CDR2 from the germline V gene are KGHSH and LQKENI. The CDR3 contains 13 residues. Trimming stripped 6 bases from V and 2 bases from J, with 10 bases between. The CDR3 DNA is TGTGCCAGCTCTTCCGGGACACAAGAGACCCAGTACTTC. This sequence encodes CASSSGTQETQYF.

This CDR3 is CASSVNAGTGATEAFF. In nucleotides, the CDR3 is TGTGCCAGCAGCGTCAATGCCGGGACAGGGGCCACTGAAGCTTTCTTT. The chain is built from TRBV9 and TRBJ1-1; 10 bases match TRBD1. This CDR3 is 16 amino acids long. Germline V lookup: CDR1 SGDLS, CDR2 YYNGEE. The V and J ends lost 2 bases and 4 bases, in that order; junction bases with no gene match: 8.